This T cell receptor beta chain is from a study of T cell changes during pregnancy in multiple sclerosis. The protocol was immunoSEQ multiplex PCR, while the TCRdb copy is restricted to in-frame clones and leaves out a portion. This table holds 80,000 to 100,000 clones, over 85% found once. V lost 5 bases to trimming and J lost 7 bases; unmatched junction nucleotides: 7. CDR3 size: 16 residues. From germline, CDR1 is MNHEY and CDR2 SMNVEV (reference sequence). This chain connects TRBV27 to TRBJ2-1, with TRBD2 identical over 14 bases. Sequencing was performed on peripheral blood, taken after pregnancy. The receptor was derived from a female donor with multiple sclerosis, enrolled in a pregnancy study. The CDR3 DNA reads as TGTGCCAGCAGTCTAACCGGGACTAGCGGGAGTAATGAGCAGTTCTTC. Protein sequence: CASSLTGTSGSNEQFF.